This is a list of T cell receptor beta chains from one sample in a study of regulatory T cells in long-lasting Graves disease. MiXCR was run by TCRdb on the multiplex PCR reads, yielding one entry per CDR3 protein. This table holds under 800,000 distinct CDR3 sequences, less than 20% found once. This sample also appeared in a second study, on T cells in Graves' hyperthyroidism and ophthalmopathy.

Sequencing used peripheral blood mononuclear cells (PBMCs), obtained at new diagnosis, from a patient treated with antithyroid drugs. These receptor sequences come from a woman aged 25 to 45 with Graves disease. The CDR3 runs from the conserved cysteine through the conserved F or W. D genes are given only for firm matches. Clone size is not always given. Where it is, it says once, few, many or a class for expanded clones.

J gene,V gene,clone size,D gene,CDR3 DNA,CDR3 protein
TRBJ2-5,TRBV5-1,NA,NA,TGCGCCACCTCAGGAGGGACTCTCCAAGAGACCCAGTACTTC,CATSGGTLQETQYF
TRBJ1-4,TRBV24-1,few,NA,TGTGCCACCAGTGATGAATTCCAAAAACTGTTTTTT,CATSDEFQKLFF
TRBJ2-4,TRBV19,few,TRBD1,TGTGCCAGTAGTCAAGGACAGGGAATGGCCAAAAACATTCAGTACTTC,CASSQGQGMAKNIQYF
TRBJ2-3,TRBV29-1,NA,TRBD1,TGCAGCGTTGACGGGGACAGGGGCCCAGATACGCAGTATTTT,CSVDGDRGPDTQYF
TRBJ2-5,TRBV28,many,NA,TGTGCCAGCAGCTGGACGGGACAATCTATACAAGAGACCCAGTACTTC,CASSWTGQSIQETQYF
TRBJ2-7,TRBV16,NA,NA,TGTGCCAGCAGCCAACTCGTACAGGGGACTTACGAGCAGTACTTC,CASSQLVQGTYEQYF
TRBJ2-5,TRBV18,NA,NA,TGTGCCAGCTCAGAATCCCGAGAGACCCAGTACTTC,CASSESRETQYF
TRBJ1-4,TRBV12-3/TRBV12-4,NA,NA,TGTGCCAGCAGGCCTGCAGGAGCAACTAATGAAAAACTGTTTTTT,CASRPAGATNEKLFF
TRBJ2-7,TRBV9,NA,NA,TGTGCCAGCAGTGTGGACCGAAATTCGGGGCCCTACGAGCAGTACTTC,CASSVDRNSGPYEQYF
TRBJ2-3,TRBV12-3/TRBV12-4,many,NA,TGTGCCAGCACCAGAGATGATGGAGATACGCAGTATTTT,CASTRDDGDTQYF
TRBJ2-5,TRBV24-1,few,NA,TGTGCCACCAGTGATTTGGGGGACATCAGTAGGGAGACCCAGTACTTC,CATSDLGDISRETQYF
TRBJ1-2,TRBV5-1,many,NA,TGCGCCAGCAGCCAGGGTTCATCCTATGGCTACACCTTC,CASSQGSSYGYTF
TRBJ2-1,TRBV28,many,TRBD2,TGTGCCATTCTCTCCGGGACTAGCGGGAACAATGAGCAGTTCTTC,CAILSGTSGNNEQFF
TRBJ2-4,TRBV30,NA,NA,TGTGCCTGGAGTGTTGGGGCCTCAGTCGAGCTAGCCAAAAACATTCAGTACTTC,CAWSVGASVELAKNIQYF
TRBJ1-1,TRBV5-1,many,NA,TGTGCCAGCAGTTTTCTCCAGACGAACACTGAAGCTTTCTTT,CASSFLQTNTEAFF
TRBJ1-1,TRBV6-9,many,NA,TGTGCCAGCAGTTCGGGGTCCATGAACACTGAAGCTTTCTTT,CASSSGSMNTEAFF
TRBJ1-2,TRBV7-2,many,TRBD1,TGTGCCAGCAGCTTAGCTGGGGACAGGATCTATGGCTACACCTTC,CASSLAGDRIYGYTF
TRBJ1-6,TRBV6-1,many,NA,TGTGCCAGCAGTCCGAGGGGGTTAGGCTCACCCCTCCACTTT,CASSPRGLGSPLHF
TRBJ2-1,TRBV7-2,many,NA,TGTGCCAGCAGCTTAGCAGGAGGAGGGGTCCCCTTCTACAATGAGCAGTTCTTC,CASSLAGGGVPFYNEQFF
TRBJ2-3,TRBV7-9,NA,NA,TGTGCCAGCAGCTTAGGTACTATGATAGCAGATACGCAGTATTTT,CASSLGTMIADTQYF
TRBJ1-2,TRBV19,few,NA,TGTGCCAGTAGTATAGGGGGCGGAGGCGACTATGGCTACACCTTC,CASSIGGGGDYGYTF
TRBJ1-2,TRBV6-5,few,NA,TGTGCCAGCAGTTACCTACAGGGCTATGGCTACACCTTC,CASSYLQGYGYTF
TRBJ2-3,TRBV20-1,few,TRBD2,TGCAGCTTAGCGGGATCGGAAGATACGCAGTATTTT,CSLAGSEDTQYF
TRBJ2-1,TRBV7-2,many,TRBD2,TGTGCCAGCAGCAGACAGACTAGCGGGAGTGCCTACAATGAGCAGTTCTTC,CASSRQTSGSAYNEQFF
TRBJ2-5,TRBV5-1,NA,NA,TGCGCCAGCAGCTCTGGCGTCTTGGCGGGGAGTCAAGAGACCCAGTACTTC,CASSSGVLAGSQETQYF
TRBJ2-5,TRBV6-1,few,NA,TGTGCCAGCAGTGATATAGCAGGATACTCAGAGACCCAGTACTTC,CASSDIAGYSETQYF
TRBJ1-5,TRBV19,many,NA,TGTGCCAGTAGTACCCCCGGAGGGCAGCCCCAGCATTTT,CASSTPGGQPQHF
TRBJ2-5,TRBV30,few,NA,TGTGCCTGGAGTCAGGACAGCAGACAAGAGACCCAGTACTTC,CAWSQDSRQETQYF
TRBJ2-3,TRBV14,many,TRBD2,TGTGCCAGCAGCCAGGCGGGAGGACGCACAGATACGCAGTATTTT,CASSQAGGRTDTQYF